These 20 T cell receptor beta chains came from one sample sequenced in a study of blood T cells in healthy people across ages. Then a second PCR, running roughly 6 to 12 cycles, was carried out with a sample-barcoded 5' primer and a J-beta primer mix. TCRdb fed the 5' RACE reads into MiXCR, producing one record per CDR3 protein. The sample records about 970,000 distinct CDR3 sequences, about 51% being singletons. The source material was blood. These receptors originate from a woman aged 60-75 years in good health.

This clonotype was seen a handful of times. The chain recombines TRBV6-2 or TRBV6-3 with TRBJ2-6; 15 bases map to TRBD2. The V gene end was trimmed by 5 bases and the J gene end by 3 bases; junction bases not matched to a gene: 11. There are 20 residues in the CDR3. Per the germline V gene, CDR1 is MNHEY and CDR2 is SVGEGT. This chain's CDR3 is CASSPQRTSGRVLGANVLTF. CDR3 coding DNA: TGTGCCAGCAGTCCCCAAAGGACTAGCGGGAGGGTTCTTGGGGCCAACGTCCTGACTTTC.

The chain is built from TRBV25-1 and TRBJ1-1; possible D gene TRBD1, 5 bases. Per germline, CDR1 MGHDK and CDR2 SYGVNS. The CDR3 is made up of 13 amino acids. Trimming removed 7 bases at V and 8 bases at J, with 17 bases between. The DNA for the CDR3 is TGTGCCAGCACCCAGGGTTGGGGCGGGGAAGCTTTCTTT. Its protein product is CASTQGWGGEAFF.

In its sample, this clonotype was seen a few times. This chain links TRBV29-1 with TRBJ2-3; 8 bases align to TRBD2. Germline loops: CDR1 SQVTM, CDR2 ANQGSEA. The CDR3 has 14 residues. After removal of 3 bases from V and 3 bases from J, the junction contained 5 bases not matched to a gene. DNA of the CDR3: TGCAGCGTTGATGTAGCGGGAAGGACAGATACGCAGTATTTT. Translated, it gives CSVDVAGRTDTQYF.

This clonotype was detected only a few times. The rearrangement uses TRBV5-1 and TRBJ2-1; D not resolved. V was clipped by 0 bases and J by 8 bases, with 12 bases between them. The CDR3 extends over 14 amino acids. In germline, CDR1 is SGHRS, CDR2 YFSETQ. The CDR3 is CASSLAPPRDEQFF. The CDR3 DNA reads as TGCGCCAGCAGCTTGGCCCCCCCTAGGGATGAGCAGTTCTTC.

The V and J genes are TRBV7-6 and TRBJ2-1; TRBD2 aligns across 8 bases. Trimming cost V 4 bases and J 10 bases; bases outside gene matches: 3. The CDR3 has 12 residues. CDR1 is SGHVS and CDR2 is FNYEAQ in the germline V gene. The CDR3 here is CASSSRGGEQFF. The CDR3 region has the DNA TGTGCCAGCAGCTCCCGGGGGGGGGAGCAGTTCTTC.

The chain combines TRBV19 with TRBJ2-3, with 8 bases lining up with TRBD1. The CDR3 has 15 residues. Germline V gene data show CDR1 as LNHDA and CDR2 as SQIVND (reference sequence). The V segment lost 6 bases and the J segment 4 bases; nucleotides outside the gene matches: 9. CDR3 nucleotides: TGTGCCAGTAGAAGAAGACAGGGGCTGTCAGATACGCAGTATTTT. Encoded protein: CASRRRQGLSDTQYF. Together with reference TRBV19 and TRBJ2-3, the CDR3 gives the full variable domain: DGGITQSPKYLFRKEGQNVTLSCEQNLNHDAMYWYRQDPGQGLRLIYYSQIVNDFQKGDIAEGYSVSREKKESFPLTVTSAQKNPTAFYLCASRRRQGLSDTQYFGPGTRLTVL.

J is TRBJ1-5 and V is TRBV20-1; D not certain. Per the germline V gene, CDR1 is DFQATT and CDR2 is SNEGSKA (reference sequence). Between the trimmed V and J ends, which lost 3 bases and 3 bases, there was a span of 6 bases. This CDR3 comprises 12 residues. This CDR3 is CSARASNQPQHF. CDR3 coding DNA: TGCAGTGCTAGGGCTTCCAATCAGCCCCAGCATTTT.

The genes are TRBV20-1 and TRBJ2-7; no clear D gene. V lost 0 bases to trimming and J lost 1 base, with 10 bases between them. Germline-derived CDR1 and CDR2 are DFQATT and SNEGSKA (reference sequence). There are 14 residues in the CDR3. This CDR3 is CSARDLYSSYEQYF. The CDR3 DNA follows: TGCAGTGCTAGAGATCTCTACAGTTCCTACGAGCAGTACTTC.

This clonotype appeared a few times. This chain connects TRBV3-1 to TRBJ2-3, with D perhaps TRBD2 (6 bases). The CDR3 runs 15 residues. V was trimmed by 1 base and J by 7 bases, leaving 15 bases between them. Germline CDR1 reads LGHDT; CDR2 reads YNNKEL (reference sequence). The CDR3 loop reads CASSQGRTTPHTQYF. Written as DNA, the CDR3 is TGTGCCAGCAGCCAAGGCAGGACTACTCCTCATACGCAGTATTTT.

As DNA, the CDR3 is TGCAGCGTTGCCTGGACCGTAGCGGACAATGAGCAGTTCTTC. It specifies CSVAWTVADNEQFF. The genes are TRBV29-1 and TRBJ2-1, with D possibly TRBD2 on 6 matching bases. CDR3 length: 14 amino acids. Germline V gene data show CDR1 as SQVTM and CDR2 as ANQGSEA. The V gene lost 4 bases and the J gene lost 5 bases, with 15 bases spanning the gap.

The chain combines TRBV2 with TRBJ1-2; maybe TRBD1 (5 bases). V was pared by 6 bases and J by 2 bases, with 13 bases between. CDR3 length equals 14 residues. CDR1 and CDR2 (germline): SNHLY, FYNNEI. The CDR3 reads CASRPGESNYGYTF. Written as DNA, the CDR3 is TGTGCCAGCAGACCGGGGGAGTCAAACTATGGCTACACCTTC.

V is TRBV27 and J is TRBJ2-4, with D unclear. There are 10 residues in the CDR3. The ends were cut back, 3 bases at V and 13 bases at J, with 7 bases in the middle. Germline lookup yields CDR1 MNHEY and CDR2 SMNVEV (reference sequence). The chain's CDR3 is CASSLSVQYF. The DNA for the CDR3 is TGTGCCAGCAGTTTGAGTGTGCAGTACTTC.

Note on this clonotype: Given a much more abundant clone one base away, this may be a read error. J is TRBJ1-5 and V is TRBV27; D is ambiguous. CDR3 length: 14 residues. Germline lookup yields CDR1 MNHEY and CDR2 SMNVEV (reference sequence). V was trimmed by 6 bases and J by 0 bases, leaving 9 bases between them. This CDR3 reads CASSPDDSNQPQHF. DNA for the CDR3: TGTGCCAGCAGCCCTGACGATAGCAATCAGCCCCAGCATTTT.

This clonotype was counted a single time. The chain recombines TRBV4-3 with TRBJ2-4; a weak D match, TRBD2 (6 bases). The J call may be in error: the DNA end matches TRBJ2-7 better. Germline assignment: CDR1 LGHNA and CDR2 YSLEER. The CDR3 length is 14 residues. CDR3 sequence: CASSQGAGYDEQYF. The CDR3 coding sequence is TGCGCCAGCAGCCAAGGGGCGGGGTACGACGAGCAGTACTTC.

The V and J genes are TRBV7-6 and TRBJ2-1; D possibly corresponds to TRBD2 (6 bases). The J call may be mistaken, given a closer DNA end match to TRBJ2-7. The CDR3 consists of 16 residues. Germline values: CDR1 SGHVS, CDR2 FNYEAQ. The DNA of the CDR3 is TGTGCCAGCAGCTTAGTGGGCAGGGAGGTTAGCAATGAGCAGTACTTC. It yields the protein CASSLVGREVSNEQYF.

There are a few counts of this clonotype. The chain recombines TRBV7-2 with TRBJ2-1; TRBD2 might be the D (6 bases). Germline V gives CDR1 SGHTA, CDR2 FQGNSA. The CDR3 covers 15 residues. V was shortened by 5 bases and J by 8 bases, with 19 bases between the two germline ends. The chain's CDR3 is CASSTSNRITDEQFF. Here the CDR3 DNA reads TGTGCCAGCAGCACTAGCAACCGGATTACCGATGAGCAGTTCTTC.

The CDR3 DNA follows: TGTGCCAGCAGTCAGCCTGGACAGGGTGTGTACGAGCAGTACTTC. Protein sequence: CASSQPGQGVYEQYF. The chain has TRBV6-6 and TRBJ2-7; 8 bases fit TRBD1. CDR3 length equals 15 residues. The germline V gene encodes CDR1 MNHNY and CDR2 SVGAGI (reference sequence). Germline trimming cut 5 bases from V and 4 bases from J; bases unmatched to any gene: 10.

The chain uses TRBV20-1 and TRBJ2-3; 10 bases fit TRBD1. The V gene's germline CDR1 is DFQATT and CDR2 SNEGSKA (reference sequence). V dropped 5 bases and J dropped 2; count of bases not matched to a gene: 7. The CDR3 totals 15 residues. CDR3 in amino acids: CSAQHGTGDTDTQYF. CDR3 coding DNA: TGCAGTGCTCAGCACGGGACAGGGGACACAGATACGCAGTATTTT.

This clonotype turned up a few times. V gene TRBV4-3 combines with J gene TRBJ2-1; 7 bases align to TRBD2. The germline V gene encodes CDR1 LGHNA and CDR2 YSLEER. The CDR3 is made up of 19 amino acids. The V segment lost 0 bases and the J segment 3 bases; nucleotides outside the gene matches: 14. CDR3 DNA sequence: TGCGCCAGCAGCCAAGACCTTGGGGCTAGCGGATTAAACTACAATGAGCAGTTCTTC. It specifies CASSQDLGASGLNYNEQFF.

The chain couples TRBV27 to TRBJ2-7; either TRBD1 or TRBD2 may supply D (5 bases each). The J call may be in error: the DNA end matches TRBJ2-5 better. The germline V gene has CDR1 MNHEY and CDR2 SMNVEV (reference sequence). The CDR3 has 16 amino acids. CDR3 coding DNA: TGTGCCAGCAGCCCGGCCGGGACCCTAAGAAGGGAGACCCAGTACTTC. It translates to CASSPAGTLRRETQYF.